What follows are 8 T cell receptor beta chains derived from one specimen sequenced in a study of PD-1 blockade in classical Hodgkin lymphoma. The patients all showed relapse after autologous stem cell transplantation, while their brentuximab vedotin exposure varied. The method was immunoSEQ multiplex PCR; TCRdb's version includes in-frame clones alone and lacks a portion of them. The data hold about 100,000 clones, with 75% to 90% observed a single time. The material sequenced was peripheral blood mononuclear cells (PBMCs), taken at baseline. The receptor set was obtained from a human donor with classical Hodgkin lymphoma.

This chain uses TRBV5-1 with TRBJ2-7; TRBD2 matches at 7 bases. The CDR3 has 14 amino acids. V trimming: 5 bases; J trimming: 6 bases; junction bases outside the gene matches: 11. Per the germline V gene, CDR1 is SGHRS and CDR2 is YFSETQ. The CDR3 here is CASSLSLAVGEQYF. The DNA of the CDR3 is TGCGCCAGCAGTCTTTCGCTAGCGGTTGGCGAGCAGTACTTC.

This clone was observed a handful of times. This chain joins TRBV30 and TRBJ2-3; D might be TRBD2 (5 bases). The CDR3 extends over 16 amino acids. The germline gives CDR1 GTSNPN, CDR2 SVGIG (reference sequence). Trimming took 1 base from V and 1 from J, leaving 15 bases between them. The CDR3 DNA follows: TGTGCCTGGAGTGGGACTGGGCCCGGGGGCACAGATACGCAGTATTTT. Protein sequence: CAWSGTGPGGTDTQYF.

The chain has TRBV6-6 and TRBJ2-2, with D perhaps matching TRBD1 (5 bases). CDR1 is MNHNY, CDR2 SVGAGI, per germline (reference sequence). The ends were cut back, 3 bases at V and 4 bases at J, with 12 bases in the middle. This CDR3 has 15 amino acids. The DNA for the CDR3 is TGTGCCAGCAGTTATCCTCAGGGTAGCACCGGGGAGCTGTTTTTT. Translation: CASSYPQGSTGELFF.

The V gene is TRBV5-1, the J gene TRBJ2-6; TRBD2 matches 10 bases. The CDR3 is 17 residues long. Losses at the gene ends were 3 bases for V and 0 bases for J; bases not matched to a gene: 3. Germline V gives CDR1 SGHRS, CDR2 YFSETQ. The CDR3, as DNA: TGCGCCAGCAGCTCCCTAGCGGGGGTCTCTGGGGCCAACGTCCTGACTTTC. It codes for CASSSLAGVSGANVLTF.

The chain employs TRBV5-6 and TRBJ2-1; TRBD2 might be the D (6 bases). The CDR3 runs to 15 residues. CDR1 is SGHDT, CDR2 YYEEEE, per germline. V gave up 6 bases and J gave up 9 bases, with 22 bases separating them. The CDR3 coding sequence is TGTGCCAGCACCCCCGGGAAGGGAGGAGCGGGTGAGCAGTTCTTC. Protein: CASTPGKGGAGEQFF.

The chain recombines TRBV6-5 with TRBJ2-1, with TRBD2 as a possible D gene (6 bases). The CDR3 length is 14 residues. Germline assignment: CDR1 MNHEY and CDR2 SVGAGI. Trimming took 4 bases from V and 3 from J, leaving 10 bases between them. The chain's CDR3 is CASSSPGLYNEQFF. As DNA, the CDR3 is TGTGCCAGCAGTTCCCCGGGACTCTACAATGAGCAGTTCTTC.

The chain employs TRBV9 and TRBJ2-5, with unresolved D. This CDR3 region has 13 residues. Germline V gene lookup returns CDR1 SGDLS and CDR2 YYNGEE. The V end lost 1 base, the J end lost 1 base, and 5 bases lay between the germline ends. The CDR3 sequence is CASSVQTQETQYF. The CDR3 region has the DNA TGTGCCAGCAGCGTACAGACCCAAGAGACCCAGTACTTC.

The V and J genes are TRBV6-6 and TRBJ1-3; 9 bases align to TRBD1. Germline CDR1 and CDR2: MNHNY and SVGAGI (reference sequence). CDR3 length: 15 amino acids. Unmatched junction bases numbered 7, after V lost 6 bases and J lost 4 bases. The CDR3 loop is CASSLGTGQGNTIYF. The CDR3 DNA reads TGTGCCAGCAGCCTCGGGACAGGGCAGGGAAACACCATATATTTT.